This entry lists 8 T cell receptor beta chains sequenced from one sample in a study of cytomegalovirus exposure and HLA in healthy donors. In the PCR, 60 Vbeta and 13 Jbeta primers were used. Measured with immunoSEQ multiplex PCR; TCRdb has only the in-frame clones, and not every one. The repertoire holds 180,000 or so clones, with about 82% as singletons. The sequencing sample was made of PBMCs. The receptors stem from a man between 18 and 29 years old in good health and CMV-seronegative.

This sequence joins TRBV19 and TRBJ2-1; perhaps TRBD2 as D (6 bases). The germline CDR1 and CDR2 sequences are LNHDA and SQIVND (reference sequence). The V gene lost 0 bases and the J gene lost 8 bases, with 20 bases spanning the gap. The CDR3 loop spans 17 amino acids. In DNA form, the CDR3 reads TGTGCCAGTAGTATAGATCGAATAGGGGCCGGGAGTTATGAGCAGTTCTTC. It codes for CASSIDRIGAGSYEQFF.

The chain uses TRBV9 and TRBJ2-1; D is unresolved. V lost 0 bases and J lost 9, with 4 bases in between. Germline V gene data show CDR1 as SGDLS and CDR2 as YYNGEE. The CDR3 runs 11 residues. Here the CDR3 DNA reads TGTGCCAGCAGCGTAGGTAGTGAGCAGTTCTTC. This gives the protein CASSVGSEQFF.

The CDR3 DNA reads TGTGCCAGCAGTCACGGGGGTGAAAAACTGTTTTTT. It is translated as CASSHGGEKLFF. This rearrangement joins TRBV11-2 to TRBJ1-4; D perhaps matches TRBD1 (5 bases). Germline values: CDR1 SGHAT, CDR2 FQNNGV. Deletions cut 6 bases from V and 7 bases from J, with 9 bases between. This CDR3 comprises 12 residues.

CDR3 loop: CASKMARTNYGYTF. CDR3 in DNA: TGCGCCAGCAAGATGGCCAGGACTAACTATGGCTACACCTTC. V and J are TRBV5-1 and TRBJ1-2; D gene uncertain. Trimming stripped 6 bases from V and 0 bases from J, with 12 bases between. The CDR3 is 14 residues long. Germline assignment: CDR1 SGHRS and CDR2 YFSETQ.

The rearrangement joins TRBV10-3 to TRBJ2-7; 10 bases agree with TRBD1. Germline assignment: CDR1 ENHRY and CDR2 SYGVKD. This CDR3 comprises 15 residues. The trim removed 0 bases at V and 5 bases at J, leaving 4 bases unmatched. The CDR3 sequence: CAISESWTGGNEQYF. The CDR3 region has the DNA TGTGCCATCAGTGAGTCGTGGACAGGGGGGAACGAGCAGTACTTC.

V usage is TRBV27 and J usage is TRBJ1-2, with 9 bases fitting TRBD1. The J segment lost 7 bases and the V segment lost 3 bases, leaving 9 bases of the junction unmatched. From germline, CDR1 is MNHEY and CDR2 SMNVEV (reference sequence). The CDR3 runs 15 residues. CDR3 residues: CASSFGQGNFRGYTF. For the CDR3, the DNA is TGTGCCAGCAGTTTTGGACAGGGGAATTTCCGTGGCTACACCTTC.

The chain uses TRBV10-3 and TRBJ1-1; D is undetermined. Trimming cost V 0 bases and J 1 base, with 6 bases left between them. The length of the CDR3 is 14 residues. Germline values: CDR1 ENHRY, CDR2 SYGVKD. DNA for the CDR3: TGTGCCATCAGTGAGTCGATAGCGAACACTGAAGCTTTCTTT. This encodes CAISESIANTEAFF.

The chain couples TRBV6-5 to TRBJ2-1, with a tentative D call TRBD1 (7 bases). Per germline, CDR1 MNHEY and CDR2 SVGAGI. The V end lost 11 bases, the J end lost 3 bases, and 17 bases lay between the germline ends. The length of the CDR3 is 14 residues. CDR3 protein: CAGGGWGSYNEQFF. In DNA form, the CDR3 reads TGTGCCGGAGGGGGCTGGGGGAGCTACAATGAGCAGTTCTTC.